This T cell receptor beta chain appears in the sequencing data of a study of cytomegalovirus exposure and HLA in healthy donors. Healthy people donating bone marrow made up the donors. Notes on the study in general: Reports indicated that the classifier achieved high specificity and sensitivity in diagnosing cytomegalovirus status. Researchers had no immune exposure information except CMV serostatus available.

This PCR relied on a set of 60 Vbeta primers and 13 Jbeta primers. Clones were sequenced by immunoSEQ multiplex PCR, and TCRdb holds only the in-frame ones, with some missing. The sample yields just over 150,000 clones, about 79% seen once. To note about this clone: No antigen is known for it.

This CDR3 comprises 15 residues. Germline CDR1 MNHNS, CDR2 SASEGT. The trim removed 6 bases at V and 6 bases at J, leaving 8 bases unmatched. The source is a man aged 45 to 65 in good health and CMV-seropositive. Input material: PBMCs. This chain links TRBV6-1 with TRBJ1-5; 10 nucleotides agree with TRBD1. This CDR3 is CASRDRGGLSQPQHF. The DNA of the CDR3 is TGTGCCAGCAGGGACAGGGGGGGTTTGAGTCAGCCCCAGCATTTT.